This T cell receptor beta chain was captured by sequencing in a study of T cell changes during pregnancy in multiple sclerosis (dated by TCRdb to the late 2010s). For the study in its entirety: The study examined how the T cell repertoire changed over the course of pregnancy in women with multiple sclerosis.

Library method: the immunoSEQ multiplex PCR assay. TCRdb obtained this table from immuneACCESS and retained in-frame rearrangements with V and J assigned. These tables miss some clones; where compared with another copy, unresolved V genes account for less than half of the shortfall, and the remainder is unexplained. This sample lists roughly 40,000 clones; about 90% were detected once. The top ten constitute 0.7% to 0.95% of the sample. The germline V gene (reference sequence) provides CDR1 SEHNR and CDR2 FQNEAQ. V lost 5 bases and J lost 0 bases; the stretch between them is 14 bases long. Taken from cysteine to phenylalanine, the CDR3 has 15 residues. Of all the DNA, just the CDR3 is kept, 45 bases in frame from base 1. In the case of this clone: The antigen it recognizes is unknown. No quality values exist for individual bases; no much larger clone is one base distant.

The TCR originated in a female donor with multiple sclerosis, enrolled in a pregnancy study. In this chain, TRBV7-9 is recombined with TRBJ2-7; a tentative D match to TRBD1 spans 5 bases. The source was CD4+ T cells from peripheral blood mononuclear cells, collected before pregnancy. DNA sequence: TGTGCCAGCAGCAGTGACAGATCCAGCTCCTACGAGCAGTACTTC. Protein translation: CASSSDRSSSYEQYF.